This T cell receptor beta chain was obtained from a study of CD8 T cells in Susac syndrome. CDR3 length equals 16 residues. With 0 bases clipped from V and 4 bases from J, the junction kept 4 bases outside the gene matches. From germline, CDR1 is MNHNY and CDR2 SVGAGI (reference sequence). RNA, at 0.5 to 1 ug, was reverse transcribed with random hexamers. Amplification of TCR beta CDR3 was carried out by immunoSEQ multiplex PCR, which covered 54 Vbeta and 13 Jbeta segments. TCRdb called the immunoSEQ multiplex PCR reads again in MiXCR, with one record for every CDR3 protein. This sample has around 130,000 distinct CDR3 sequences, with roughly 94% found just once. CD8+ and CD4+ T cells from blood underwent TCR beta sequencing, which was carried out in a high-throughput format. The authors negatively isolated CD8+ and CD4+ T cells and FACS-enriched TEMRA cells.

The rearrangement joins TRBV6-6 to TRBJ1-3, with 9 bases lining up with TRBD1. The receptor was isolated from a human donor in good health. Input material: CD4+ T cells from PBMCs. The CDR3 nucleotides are TGTGCCAGCAGTTACTCGACAGGGGGACGCGGAAACACCATATATTTT. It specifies CASSYSTGGRGNTIYF.